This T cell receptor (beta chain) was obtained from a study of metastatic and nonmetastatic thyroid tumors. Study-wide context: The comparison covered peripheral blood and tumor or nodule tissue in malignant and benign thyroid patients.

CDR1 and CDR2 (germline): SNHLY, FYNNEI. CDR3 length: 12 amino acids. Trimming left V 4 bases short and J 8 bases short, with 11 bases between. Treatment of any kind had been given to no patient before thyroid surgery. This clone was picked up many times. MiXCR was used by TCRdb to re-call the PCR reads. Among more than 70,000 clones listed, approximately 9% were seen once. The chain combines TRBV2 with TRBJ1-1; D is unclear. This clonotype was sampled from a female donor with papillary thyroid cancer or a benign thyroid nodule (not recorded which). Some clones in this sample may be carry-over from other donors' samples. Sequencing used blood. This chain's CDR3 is CASSGRVWEAFF. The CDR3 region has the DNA TGTGCCAGCAGTGGTCGAGTTTGGGAAGCTTTCTTT. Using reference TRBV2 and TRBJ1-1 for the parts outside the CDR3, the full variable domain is EPEVTQTPSHQVTQMGQEVILRCVPISNHLYFYWYRQILGQKVEFLVSFYNNEISEKSEIFDDQFSVERPDGSNFTLKIRSTKLEDSAMYFCASSGRVWEAFFGQGTRLTVV.